The following is a T cell receptor beta chain sequence with its context. The data are from a study of T cell changes during pregnancy in multiple sclerosis. Trimming left V 3 bases short and J 9 bases short, with 17 bases between. Germline V gene sequence: CDR1 SNHLY, CDR2 FYNNEI. This CDR3 contains 14 residues. Clones were sequenced by immunoSEQ multiplex PCR, and TCRdb holds only the in-frame ones, with some missing. Of approximately 63,000 clones in the sample, roughly 91% were seen once. The starting material was peripheral blood, obtained in the third trimester of pregnancy. The sequence came from a female donor in good health, enrolled as a control in a pregnancy study. The chain has TRBV2 and TRBJ1-2, with D perhaps matching TRBD1 (5 bases). The CDR3 protein is CASSDETAIVRYTF. Written as DNA, the CDR3 is TGTGCCAGCAGTGATGAGACAGCGATTGTTCGCTACACCTTC.